The T cell receptor beta chain under discussion was sequenced for a study of blood T cell repertoires in COVID-19. Study as a whole: T cells, B-cell-depleted T cells, or PBMCs supplied cDNA or gDNA.

Only in-frame clones appear in the TCRdb table, and some are missing; sequencing was by immunoSEQ multiplex PCR. The repertoire holds some 66,000 clones, with 85% to 90% as singletons. Deletions cut 6 bases from V and 1 base from J, with 11 bases between. The CDR3 contains 14 residues. The material sequenced was peripheral blood. This TCR was recovered from a human donor with active COVID-19. The donor label of this sample is uncertain. V and J are TRBV23-1 and TRBJ2-3, with a possible D match to TRBD2 (7 bases). TRBV23-1 is treated as an ORF (open reading frame) with a function not yet certain. This chain's CDR3 is CASSQGGGTDTQYF. CDR3 bases: TGCGCCAGCAGCCAAGGGGGGGGCACAGATACGCAGTATTTT.